Sequencing of this T cell receptor (beta chain) was carried out in a study of T cell responses to AZD1222 COVID-19 vaccine. Study results and limitations: Targeting of unmutated variant regions was reportedly seen in nearly half of spike-specific TCRs. Clonal diversity was possibly underestimated, and the donors were mostly white British, with more females.

The CDR3 spans 15 residues. V dropped 5 bases and J dropped 1 base, with 12 bases sitting between them. Germline CDR1 is KGHSH and CDR2 is LQKENI. This clone was recorded only once. Its specificity is unknown. The repertoire was sequenced with immunoSEQ multiplex PCR; TCRdb's copy has only in-frame clones and lacks some. The sample shows about 160,000 clones, about nine tenths of them seen only once. V and J are TRBV18 and TRBJ1-5; tentatively, D is TRBD1 (6 bases). This specimen was peripheral blood, taken on day 0 of AZD1222 vaccination. The sequence was collected from an adult in good health. The CDR3 region is CASSVQGVSNQPQHF. The CDR3 region has the DNA TGTGCCAGCTCAGTACAGGGAGTAAGCAATCAGCCCCAGCATTTT.